This T cell receptor (beta chain) was documented in a study of identical twins. The study, taken as a whole, reports: Carriage of fewer insertions was seen in abundant cord blood beta clonotypes, whereas memory repertoires showed none. Cross-sectional statistics underpinned the conclusions; the same donors were not followed.

TCRdb itself ran the 5' RACE reads through MiXCR, one entry per CDR3 protein. There are about 390,000 distinct CDR3 sequences in the sample; 7% to 9.5% occur only once, and roughly 9% lies in the top ten. This clonotype was observed many times. Its antigen remains unidentified. Germline-derived CDR1 and CDR2 are MNHEY and SMNVEV (reference sequence). This CDR3 is built from 15 residues. The V and J ends lost 0 bases and 2 bases respectively, with 9 bases between them. Healthy Caucasians provided all donations. The receptor's source is a woman in her 50s in good health. The material sequenced was naive T cells sorted from blood. V is TRBV27 and J is TRBJ2-3, with D hard to call. The CDR3 sequence is CASSLSGGYTDTQYF. CDR3 nucleotide sequence: TGTGCCAGCAGTTTATCCGGCGGATACACAGATACGCAGTATTTT.